This T cell receptor (beta chain) originates from a study of T cell changes during pregnancy in multiple sclerosis. Repertoires were generated with immunoSEQ multiplex PCR, while TCRdb's copy carries only in-frame clones and drops some. Among about 30,000 clones, 90% were seen once, and the ten largest hold roughly 0.42%. The receptor's source is a female donor in good health, enrolled as a control in a pregnancy study. This specimen consisted of CD4+ T cells from peripheral blood mononuclear cells, obtained in the second trimester of pregnancy.

CDR3 nucleotides: TGTGCCAGCAGCGACTCGGGAAACTATGGCTACACCTTC. Translated, it gives CASSDSGNYGYTF. The chain links TRBV9 to TRBJ1-2; no clear D gene. The CDR3 spans 13 residues. Per the germline V gene, CDR1 is SGDLS and CDR2 is YYNGEE. V lost 3 bases and J lost 2, with 8 bases in between.